These T cell receptor beta chains were read from a single sample in a study of blood T cells in healthy people across ages. Each CDR3 protein gets one entry after TCRdb re-called the 5' RACE reads with MiXCR. Of more than 800,000 distinct CDR3 sequences listed, 45% are singletons. The specimen was blood. Every receptor here comes from a woman aged 55-69 years in good health. CDR3s include the opening cysteine and the closing phenylalanine or tryptophan. Fields, in order: clone size, V gene, J gene, D gene, CDR3 protein, CDR3 DNA. The D gene is left open where the match is weak. A row's size may be missing; if present it is once, few, many or a size class.

clone_size: .; v_call: TRBV27; j_call: TRBJ2-3; d_call: .; cdr3_aa: CASSLSRRGDTQYF; cdr3_nt: TGTGCCAGCAGTTTATCGCGTAGGGGAGATACGCAGTATTTT
clone_size: .; v_call: TRBV20-1; j_call: TRBJ2-5; d_call: .; cdr3_aa: CSANGLGGETQYF; cdr3_nt: TGCAGTGCCAACGGACTAGGGGGGGAGACCCAGTACTTC
clone_size: .; v_call: TRBV7-3; j_call: TRBJ2-3; d_call: .; cdr3_aa: CASSLEPTDTQYF; cdr3_nt: TGTGCCAGCAGCTTAGAACCCACAGATACGCAGTATTTT
clone_size: .; v_call: TRBV12-3/TRBV12-4; j_call: TRBJ2-1; d_call: .; cdr3_aa: CASSLALKVEQFF; cdr3_nt: TGTGCCAGCAGTTTGGCCCTCAAAGTCGAGCAGTTCTTC
clone_size: few; v_call: TRBV5-5; j_call: TRBJ2-5; d_call: .; cdr3_aa: CASSLGVTFQETQYF; cdr3_nt: TGTGCCAGCAGCTTGGGGGTTACATTTCAAGAGACCCAGTACTTC
clone_size: few; v_call: TRBV29-1; j_call: TRBJ2-2; d_call: .; cdr3_aa: CSVVTSSLNTGELFF; cdr3_nt: TGCAGCGTTGTTACTAGCTCATTGAACACCGGGGAGCTGTTTTTT
clone_size: .; v_call: TRBV7-3; j_call: TRBJ2-3; d_call: .; cdr3_aa: CASSLTFAVLDTQYF; cdr3_nt: TGTGCCAGCAGCTTAACGTTCGCCGTCTTGGATACGCAGTATTTT
clone_size: .; v_call: TRBV14; j_call: TRBJ1-1; d_call: .; cdr3_aa: CASSQVYGGTEAFF; cdr3_nt: TGTGCCAGCAGCCAAGTCTACGGGGGCACTGAAGCTTTCTTT
clone_size: few; v_call: TRBV29-1; j_call: TRBJ2-1; d_call: .; cdr3_aa: CSVDTRGVNEQFF; cdr3_nt: TGCAGCGTTGATACTAGGGGGGTAAATGAGCAGTTCTTC
clone_size: few; v_call: TRBV12-3/TRBV12-4; j_call: TRBJ2-7; d_call: TRBD1; cdr3_aa: CASSGQGPSYEQYF; cdr3_nt: TGTGCCAGCAGTGGACAGGGACCCTCCTACGAGCAGTACTTC
clone_size: .; v_call: TRBV11-2; j_call: TRBJ2-1; d_call: .; cdr3_aa: CASSLVAWQGEQFF; cdr3_nt: TGTGCCAGCAGCTTAGTTGCGTGGCAAGGTGAGCAGTTCTTC
clone_size: once; v_call: TRBV9; j_call: TRBJ2-7; d_call: .; cdr3_aa: CASSVGGGVSSYEQYF; cdr3_nt: TGTGCCAGCAGCGTAGGAGGCGGGGTCAGCTCCTACGAGCAGTACTTC
clone_size: .; v_call: TRBV18; j_call: TRBJ2-7; d_call: TRBD2; cdr3_aa: CASSPMGTSHEQYF; cdr3_nt: TGTGCCAGCTCACCGATGGGGACTAGCCACGAGCAGTACTTC
clone_size: .; v_call: TRBV11-2; j_call: TRBJ2-5; d_call: .; cdr3_aa: CASSGTVRIQYF; cdr3_nt: TGTGCCAGCAGTGGGACGGTGCGTATTCAGTACTTC
clone_size: few; v_call: TRBV10-3; j_call: TRBJ2-1; d_call: .; cdr3_aa: CAIRVGLSYNEQFF; cdr3_nt: TGTGCCATCAGGGTGGGACTCTCCTACAATGAGCAGTTCTTC
clone_size: .; v_call: TRBV7-2; j_call: TRBJ2-5; d_call: TRBD2; cdr3_aa: CASSPPGGVETQYF; cdr3_nt: TGTGCCAGCAGCCCGCCCGGGGGGGTGGAGACCCAGTACTTC
clone_size: .; v_call: TRBV6-5; j_call: TRBJ2-1; d_call: .; cdr3_aa: CASSHGPRRAYLINEQFF; cdr3_nt: TGTGCCAGCAGTCACGGCCCCCGGAGGGCGTATCTAATCAATGAGCAGTTCTTC
clone_size: .; v_call: TRBV6-5; j_call: TRBJ2-1; d_call: .; cdr3_aa: CASSYMAGHVGNEQFF; cdr3_nt: TGTGCCAGCAGTTACATGGCGGGACACGTGGGGAATGAGCAGTTCTTC
clone_size: .; v_call: TRBV2; j_call: TRBJ2-7; d_call: TRBD2; cdr3_aa: CASSVGLAVYEQYF; cdr3_nt: TGTGCCAGCAGTGTGGGACTAGCGGTTTACGAGCAGTACTTC
clone_size: .; v_call: TRBV29-1; j_call: TRBJ1-2; d_call: .; cdr3_aa: CSVDPNSRRVGYGYTF; cdr3_nt: TGCAGCGTTGATCCCAACAGTCGAAGGGTTGGCTATGGCTACACCTTC
clone_size: .; v_call: TRBV6-5; j_call: TRBJ2-1; d_call: TRBD2; cdr3_aa: CASGITSGPYNEQFF; cdr3_nt: TGTGCCAGCGGAATCACTAGCGGGCCATACAATGAGCAGTTCTTC
clone_size: .; v_call: TRBV11-2; j_call: TRBJ1-1; d_call: TRBD1; cdr3_aa: CASSGDRGAEAFF; cdr3_nt: TGTGCCAGCAGTGGGGACAGAGGCGCTGAAGCTTTCTTT
clone_size: .; v_call: TRBV24-1; j_call: TRBJ2-1; d_call: TRBD1; cdr3_aa: CATSEPDRGSYNEQFF; cdr3_nt: TGTGCCACCAGTGAACCTGACAGGGGCTCCTACAATGAGCAGTTCTTC
clone_size: .; v_call: TRBV20-1; j_call: TRBJ1-5; d_call: .; cdr3_aa: CSAQRGGGRQPQHF; cdr3_nt: TGCAGTGCCCAACGGGGCGGTGGTCGGCAGCCCCAGCATTTT
clone_size: few; v_call: TRBV6-2/TRBV6-3; j_call: TRBJ2-7; d_call: .; cdr3_aa: CASSHLGGIIDEQYF; cdr3_nt: TGTGCCAGCAGCCACCTCGGCGGGATTATCGACGAGCAGTACTTC
clone_size: .; v_call: TRBV29-1; j_call: TRBJ2-1; d_call: .; cdr3_aa: CSVTGYEQFF; cdr3_nt: TGCAGCGTGACTGGTTATGAGCAGTTCTTC
clone_size: few; v_call: TRBV4-2; j_call: TRBJ2-3; d_call: .; cdr3_aa: CASSQEAGSVGTADTQYF; cdr3_nt: TGTGCCAGCAGCCAAGAAGCCGGGAGCGTAGGGACCGCAGATACGCAGTATTTT
clone_size: .; v_call: TRBV30; j_call: TRBJ2-7; d_call: TRBD2; cdr3_aa: CASLAGGPYEQYF; cdr3_nt: TGTGCCTCACTAGCGGGGGGACCCTACGAGCAGTACTTC
clone_size: .; v_call: TRBV4-1; j_call: TRBJ1-4; d_call: .; cdr3_aa: CASSQGRSATNEKLFF; cdr3_nt: TGCGCCAGCAGCCAAGGAAGGTCTGCAACTAATGAAAAACTGTTTTTT
clone_size: few; v_call: TRBV12-3/TRBV12-4; j_call: TRBJ2-6; d_call: .; cdr3_aa: CASKLRGAGANVLTF; cdr3_nt: TGTGCCAGCAAGTTACGGGGCGCTGGGGCCAACGTCCTGACTTTC
clone_size: few; v_call: TRBV5-6; j_call: TRBJ2-7; d_call: .; cdr3_aa: CASSHRDPGEQYF; cdr3_nt: TGTGCCAGCAGTCACCGGGACCCGGGCGAGCAGTACTTC
clone_size: .; v_call: TRBV12-3/TRBV12-4; j_call: TRBJ1-1; d_call: .; cdr3_aa: CATLGLGEAFF; cdr3_nt: TGTGCCACCCTGGGCCTCGGAGAAGCTTTCTTT
clone_size: .; v_call: TRBV5-8; j_call: TRBJ2-7; d_call: TRBD2; cdr3_aa: CVTEPVPSGTGYEQYF; cdr3_nt: TGTGTCACGGAGCCGGTTCCTAGCGGGACTGGCTACGAGCAGTACTTC
clone_size: few; v_call: TRBV7-9; j_call: TRBJ2-7; d_call: TRBD2; cdr3_aa: CASSRGEVAGANEQYF; cdr3_nt: TGTGCCAGCAGCAGGGGGGAGGTAGCGGGAGCCAACGAGCAGTACTTC
clone_size: .; v_call: TRBV3-1; j_call: TRBJ2-7; d_call: TRBD2; cdr3_aa: CASSQDWIQREVREQYF; cdr3_nt: TGTGCCAGCAGCCAAGATTGGATCCAGCGGGAGGTCCGCGAGCAGTACTTC
clone_size: .; v_call: TRBV5-1; j_call: TRBJ2-3; d_call: .; cdr3_aa: CASASRNTDTQYF; cdr3_nt: TGCGCCAGCGCCAGCCGGAACACAGATACGCAGTATTTT
clone_size: .; v_call: TRBV4-1; j_call: TRBJ2-3; d_call: .; cdr3_aa: CASSHYFRSTDTQYF; cdr3_nt: TGCGCCAGCAGCCATTATTTCCGTAGCACAGATACGCAGTATTTT
clone_size: few; v_call: TRBV27; j_call: TRBJ2-5; d_call: .; cdr3_aa: CASKPSPDRSRETQYF; cdr3_nt: TGTGCCAGCAAACCCTCCCCGGACAGAAGCCGGGAGACCCAGTACTTC
clone_size: .; v_call: TRBV11-2; j_call: TRBJ2-5; d_call: .; cdr3_aa: CASSFNDRNQETQYF; cdr3_nt: TGTGCCAGCAGCTTCAACGACAGAAACCAAGAGACCCAGTACTTC
clone_size: few; v_call: TRBV9; j_call: TRBJ1-2; d_call: TRBD1; cdr3_aa: CASSAGQGAGYGYTF; cdr3_nt: TGTGCCAGCAGCGCTGGACAGGGCGCCGGCTATGGCTACACCTTC
clone_size: .; v_call: TRBV18; j_call: TRBJ2-5; d_call: .; cdr3_aa: CASSSGQGSMYQETQYF; cdr3_nt: TGTGCCAGCTCCTCGGGGCAGGGCTCCATGTACCAAGAGACCCAGTACTTC
clone_size: few; v_call: TRBV12-3/TRBV12-4; j_call: TRBJ2-3; d_call: TRBD1; cdr3_aa: CASLRQGGPTDTQYF; cdr3_nt: TGTGCCAGTCTTCGACAGGGGGGGCCCACAGATACGCAGTATTTT
clone_size: .; v_call: TRBV6-1; j_call: TRBJ1-2; d_call: .; cdr3_aa: CASRRGHDSETYGYTF; cdr3_nt: TGTGCCAGCAGACGGGGACATGACAGCGAGACCTATGGCTACACCTTC
clone_size: .; v_call: TRBV20-1; j_call: TRBJ2-7; d_call: .; cdr3_aa: CSAGEQYF; cdr3_nt: TGCAGTGCTGGCGAGCAGTACTTC
clone_size: .; v_call: TRBV27; j_call: TRBJ2-1; d_call: .; cdr3_aa: CASSLAGRAYNEQFF; cdr3_nt: TGCGCCAGCAGCTTGGCCGGCAGGGCCTACAATGAGCAGTTCTTC
clone_size: once; v_call: TRBV5-1; j_call: TRBJ2-3; d_call: .; cdr3_aa: CASSCGGTGTDTQYF; cdr3_nt: TGCGCCAGCAGCTGTGGAGGGACTGGCACAGATACGCAGTATTTT
clone_size: few; v_call: TRBV12-3/TRBV12-4; j_call: TRBJ1-6; d_call: .; cdr3_aa: CASSRDRVNSPLHF; cdr3_nt: TGTGCCAGCAGTCGCGACAGAGTCAATTCACCCCTCCACTTT
clone_size: few; v_call: TRBV29-1; j_call: TRBJ2-7; d_call: TRBD2; cdr3_aa: CSVQIAGLAYEQYF; cdr3_nt: TGCAGCGTGCAAATAGCGGGCCTCGCCTACGAGCAGTACTTC
clone_size: many; v_call: TRBV27; j_call: TRBJ2-7; d_call: TRBD1; cdr3_aa: CASSSPGQGDYEQYF; cdr3_nt: TGTGCCAGCAGTTCGCCTGGACAGGGAGACTACGAGCAGTACTTC
clone_size: .; v_call: TRBV12-3/TRBV12-4; j_call: TRBJ2-3; d_call: .; cdr3_aa: CASSTTAVPRTDTQYF; cdr3_nt: TGTGCCAGCAGTACTACGGCAGTACCCCGCACAGATACGCAGTATTTT
clone_size: once; v_call: TRBV10-3; j_call: TRBJ2-5; d_call: TRBD1; cdr3_aa: CAISATGDATQYF; cdr3_nt: TGTGCCATCAGCGCGACAGGGGACGCGACCCAGTACTTC
clone_size: once; v_call: TRBV6-5; j_call: TRBJ2-7; d_call: TRBD1; cdr3_aa: CASSRTGGGQQYF; cdr3_nt: TGTGCCAGCAGTAGGACAGGGGGCGGGCAGCAGTACTTC
clone_size: .; v_call: TRBV7-2; j_call: TRBJ2-1; d_call: TRBD2; cdr3_aa: CASGLVGGSFNNEQFF; cdr3_nt: TGTGCCAGCGGCTTAGTGGGCGGGAGCTTCAACAATGAGCAGTTCTTC
clone_size: .; v_call: TRBV5-1; j_call: TRBJ2-7; d_call: TRBD2; cdr3_aa: CASSLSTGGWAEQYF; cdr3_nt: TGCGCCAGCAGCTTGAGTACGGGAGGGTGGGCCGAGCAGTACTTC
clone_size: many; v_call: TRBV12-3/TRBV12-4; j_call: TRBJ1-2; d_call: TRBD1; cdr3_aa: CASSRDRVYGYTF; cdr3_nt: TGTGCCAGCAGCCGCGACAGGGTCTATGGCTACACCTTC
clone_size: few; v_call: TRBV12-3/TRBV12-4; j_call: TRBJ2-7; d_call: TRBD1; cdr3_aa: CASSLAPGQGGEQYF; cdr3_nt: TGTGCCAGCAGTTTGGCGCCGGGACAGGGTGGCGAGCAGTACTTC
clone_size: few; v_call: TRBV4-1; j_call: TRBJ2-5; d_call: .; cdr3_aa: CASSQDGTSQETQYF; cdr3_nt: TGCGCCAGCAGCCAAGATGGGACGAGCCAAGAGACCCAGTACTTC
clone_size: once; v_call: TRBV20-1; j_call: TRBJ2-3; d_call: TRBD2; cdr3_aa: CSARATFGLAGGGTDTQYF; cdr3_nt: TGCAGTGCCAGAGCAACTTTTGGACTAGCGGGAGGGGGTACAGATACGCAGTATTTT
clone_size: once; v_call: TRBV20-1; j_call: TRBJ1-6; d_call: .; cdr3_aa: CSARPAGRSPLHF; cdr3_nt: TGCAGTGCTAGACCTGCCGGGCGTTCACCCCTCCACTTT